This T cell receptor (beta chain) was profiled in a study of siplizumab effects on memory and regulatory T cells. Overall study results and limits: About 80-97% of proliferating CD4+ or CD8+ clones had no assignable naive or memory phenotype. A minor fraction of alloreactive clones, and no more, mapped to unstimulated subsets. No functional test confirmed suppression by proliferating siplizumab-culture Tregs.

Concerning this clone itself: Its antigen remains unidentified.

CDR3 length: 13 residues. The germline V and J ends were trimmed by 2 bases and 7 bases, with 11 bases remaining between them. CDR1 is SGHAT and CDR2 is FQDESV in the germline V gene (reference sequence). Using immunoSEQ multiplex PCR, the repertoire was profiled, and TCRdb retains in-frame clones only, with some absent. The sample shows about 110,000 clones, about 90% of them seen only once. Sequenced sample: Tregs sorted from blood. This clonotype originated in a human donor in good health. This chain joins TRBV11-1 and TRBJ1-1; no clear D gene. Here the CDR3 DNA reads TGTGCCAGCAGCTTAAGACCGTCGCATGAAGCTTTCTTT. It codes for CASSLRPSHEAFF.